What follows are 14 T cell receptor beta chains derived from one specimen sequenced in a study of beta chain features in type 1 diabetes. Whole-study findings and limits: Shortening of TCRB CDR3s, moderate but significant, appeared in all four CD4+ subsets of Type 1 diabetes patients.

These receptors have no known antigen. Every bit of the isolated RNA underwent reverse transcription, so sequencing read expressed TCRB transcripts. Clones were sequenced by immunoSEQ multiplex PCR, and TCRdb holds only the in-frame ones, with some missing. Among roughly 250,000 clones, about 20% were seen once, and the ten largest hold around 0.03%. The sample consisted of naive CD4+ T cells from blood. These receptors originate from a woman between 40 and 55 years old with type 1 diabetes.

This clone was detected a few times. The V gene is TRBV4-3, the J gene TRBJ2-6; D is ambiguous. V was cut by 0 bases and J by 2 bases, with 5 bases left in between. CDR1 LGHNA and CDR2 YSLEER come from the germline V gene. The CDR3 length is 15 residues. The CDR3 DNA follows: TGCGCCAGCAGCCAAGATAGTACTGGGGCCAACGTCCTGACTTTC. This encodes CASSQDSTGANVLTF.

This clone appeared a few times. Written as DNA, the CDR3 is TGTGCCAGCAGCGCCTGGACAGGGGGCGAGACTAATGAAAAACTGTTTTTT. Its protein is CASSAWTGGETNEKLFF. The chain carries TRBV9 and TRBJ1-4, with 11 positions matching TRBD1. Germline trimming cut 3 bases from V and 2 bases from J; bases unmatched to any gene: 6. There are 17 residues in the CDR3. Germline loops: CDR1 SGDLS, CDR2 YYNGEE.

Only a few counts were recorded for this clone. At one of its ends the junction is not consistent with the germline gene, which may arise from a read error. The chain has TRBV11-1 and TRBJ2-4, with 8 bases matching TRBD1. Looked up from germline, CDR1 is SGHAT and CDR2 is FQDESV (reference sequence). The CDR3 loop spans 13 amino acids. CDR3 in amino acids: CASSPFADRAPNF. The DNA of the CDR3 is TGTGCCAGCAGCCCTTTCGCGGACAGGGCCCCCAACTTC.

This clone was recorded a few times. The genes are TRBV6-5 and TRBJ1-5; D is ambiguous. In germline, CDR1 is MNHEY, CDR2 SVGAGI. The CDR3 covers 13 residues. Trimming removed 2 bases from V and 7 bases from J, with 9 bases in between. The CDR3 bases are TGTGCCAGCAGTTACGGAGGGTACCAGCCCCAGCATTTT. It translates to CASSYGGYQPQHF.

The J gene is TRBJ2-5, the V gene TRBV5-1, with TRBD1 matching over 8 bases. V dropped 1 base and J dropped 4; count of bases not matched to a gene: 9. This CDR3 comprises 16 residues. The germline gives CDR1 SGHRS, CDR2 YFSETQ. The CDR3 nucleotides are TGCGCCAGCAGCTTGCCCGGTGGGGACAGGCTAGAGACCCAGTACTTC. Translation: CASSLPGGDRLETQYF.

The chain couples TRBV9 to TRBJ2-5, with a weak D call TRBD1 (6 bases). V was clipped by 4 bases and J by 4 bases, with 17 bases between them. The germline V gene has CDR1 SGDLS and CDR2 YYNGEE. The CDR3 spans 15 residues. Written as DNA, the CDR3 is TGTGCCAGCAGCCTGGGTCCCGCCAGGGGAGAGACCCAGTACTTC. This sequence encodes CASSLGPARGETQYF.

This chain joins TRBV5-1 and TRBJ2-2; D not resolved. This CDR3 comprises 14 residues. The ends were cut back, 2 bases at V and 0 bases at J, with 5 bases in the middle. CDR1 and CDR2 (germline): SGHRS, YFSETQ. The CDR3 sequence: CASSFLPNTGELFF. CDR3 nucleotides: TGCGCCAGCAGCTTTCTACCGAACACCGGGGAGCTGTTTTTT. The full variable domain, with the rest looked up from reference TRBV5-1 and TRBJ2-2, is KAGVTQTPRYLIKTRGQQVTLSCSPISGHRSVSWYQQTPGQGLQFLFEYFSETQRNKGNFPGRFSGRQFSNSRSEMNVSTLELGDSALYLCASSFLPNTGELFFGEGSRLTVL.

V usage is TRBV2 and J usage is TRBJ2-7, with 8 bases identical to TRBD1. CDR1 and CDR2 (germline): SNHLY, FYNNEI. V shed 3 bases, J shed 1 base, and the junction held 2 bases outside the gene matches. The CDR3 consists of 14 residues. The CDR3 sequence: CASSERDRSYEQYF. Written as DNA, the CDR3 is TGTGCCAGCAGTGAGCGGGACAGGTCCTACGAGCAGTACTTC.

The table lists this clone with a few counts. This sample also contains other DNA sequences that code for the same CDR3. The gene calls are TRBV7-2 and TRBJ2-7; possibly TRBD2 for D (6 bases). Germline V gene sequence: CDR1 SGHTA, CDR2 FQGNSA. V dropped 1 base and J dropped 3 bases, with 10 bases sitting between them. This CDR3 has 14 residues. Written as DNA, the CDR3 is TGTGCCAGCAGCTTAGGTCAGGGAGGCTACGAGCAGTACTTC. It codes for CASSLGQGGYEQYF.

This clone was found a few times. V is TRBV7-2 and J is TRBJ2-5; the D is unclear. V gave up 1 base and J gave up 5 bases, with 8 bases separating them. The CDR3 consists of 13 residues. Per germline, CDR1 SGHTA and CDR2 FQGNSA. CDR3 coding DNA: TGTGCCAGCAGCTTAGTTTCCCAGGAGACCCAGTACTTC. Translated, it gives CASSLVSQETQYF. Combining the CDR3 with reference TRBV7-2 and TRBJ2-5 gives the whole variable domain GAGVSQSPSNKVTEKGKDVELRCDPISGHTALYWYRQSLGQGLEFLIYFQGNSAPDKSGLPSDRFSAERTGGSVSTLTIQRTQQEDSAVYLCASSLVSQETQYFGPGTRLLVL.

This clone was counted between two and nine times. The chain uses TRBV6-5 and TRBJ2-1, with D uncertain. This CDR3 spans 12 amino acids. Per the germline V gene, CDR1 is MNHEY and CDR2 is SVGAGI. Trimming took off 5 bases at V and 1 base at J, with 3 bases between the two ends. CDR3 sequence reads: CASSPSYNEQFF. The CDR3 nucleotides are TGTGCCAGCAGTCCTTCCTACAATGAGCAGTTCTTC.

In its sample, this clone was seen a few times. The chain has TRBV30 and TRBJ2-7; TRBD2 aligns across 8 bases. Trimming at V came to 0 bases and at J to 4 bases, leaving 2 bases not matched to a gene. Germline V gene lookup returns CDR1 GTSNPN and CDR2 SVGIG (reference sequence). CDR3 length equals 13 residues. CDR3 sequence: CAWSVASGYEQYF. CDR3 in DNA: TGTGCCTGGAGTGTCGCTAGCGGGTACGAGCAGTACTTC.

CDR3 DNA sequence: TGTGCCAGCAGCGTAGAAGGGGCCTGGGAGACCCAGTACTTC. It specifies CASSVEGAWETQYF. The rearrangement links TRBV9 to TRBJ2-5; D perhaps matches TRBD1 (5 bases). Trimming took 0 bases from V and 5 from J, leaving 11 bases between them. CDR1 SGDLS and CDR2 YYNGEE come from the germline V gene. This CDR3 is built from 14 residues. Full variable domain (remainder filled in from reference TRBV9 and TRBJ2-5): DSGVTQTPKHLITATGQRVTLRCSPRSGDLSVYWYQQSLDQGLQFLIQYYNGEERAKGNILERFSAQQFPDLHSELNLSSLELGDSALYFCASSVEGAWETQYFGPGTRLLVL.

The chain links TRBV19 to TRBJ1-4, with D possibly being TRBD1 (5 bases). There are 14 residues in the CDR3. Trimming left V 10 bases short and J 6 bases short, with 18 bases between. CDR1 is LNHDA, CDR2 SQIVND, per germline (reference sequence). CDR3 nucleotide sequence: TGTGCCACCCGGGAGGGGAGCGCGGATGAAAAACTGTTTTTT. Protein: CATREGSADEKLFF.